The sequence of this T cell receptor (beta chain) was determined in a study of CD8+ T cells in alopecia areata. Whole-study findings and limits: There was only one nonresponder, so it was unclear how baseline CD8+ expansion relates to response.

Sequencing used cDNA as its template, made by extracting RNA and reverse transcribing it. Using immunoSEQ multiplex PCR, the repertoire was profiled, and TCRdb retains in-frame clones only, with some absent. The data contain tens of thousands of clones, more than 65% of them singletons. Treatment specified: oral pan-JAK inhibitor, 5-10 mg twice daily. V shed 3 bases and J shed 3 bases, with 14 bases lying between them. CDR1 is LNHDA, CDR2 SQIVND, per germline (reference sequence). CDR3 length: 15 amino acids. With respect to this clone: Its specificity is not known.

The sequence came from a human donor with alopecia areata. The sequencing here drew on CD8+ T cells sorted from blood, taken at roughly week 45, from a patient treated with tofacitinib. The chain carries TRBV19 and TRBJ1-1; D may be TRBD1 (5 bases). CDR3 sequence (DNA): TGTGCCAGTAGTATTCCCCTGGGGGGGGACACTGAAGCTTTCTTT. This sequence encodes CASSIPLGGDTEAFF.